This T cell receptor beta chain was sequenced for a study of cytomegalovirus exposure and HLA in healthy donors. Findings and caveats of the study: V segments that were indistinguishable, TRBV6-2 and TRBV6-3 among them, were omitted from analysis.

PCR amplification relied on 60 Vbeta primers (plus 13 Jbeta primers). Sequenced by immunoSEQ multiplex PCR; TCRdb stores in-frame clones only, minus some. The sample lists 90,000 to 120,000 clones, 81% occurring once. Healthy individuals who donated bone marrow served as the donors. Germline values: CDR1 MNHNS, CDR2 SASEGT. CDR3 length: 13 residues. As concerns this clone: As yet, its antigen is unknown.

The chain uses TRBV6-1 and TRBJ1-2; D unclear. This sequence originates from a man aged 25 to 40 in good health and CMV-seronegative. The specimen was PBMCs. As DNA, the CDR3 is TGTGTCTGCAGTGACCAGTCTAACTATGGCTACACCTTC. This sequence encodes CVCSDQSNYGYTF.